Following are 8 T cell receptor beta chains from one sample sequenced in a study of T-cell reconstitution after alpha-beta-depleted transplantation in children. Preparation of the TCRbeta library was carried out with unique molecular identifiers. TCRdb reprocessed the PCR reads with MiXCR, giving one entry per CDR3 protein. The sample shows about 420,000 distinct CDR3 sequences, roughly 16% of them seen only once. The sample in question was PBMCs, mostly from graft donor cells, obtained 360 days after TCRalphabeta/CD19-depleted stem cell transplant. The receptors stem from a boy under three years old who had a stem cell transplant for Wiskott-Aldrich syndrome, so the T cells may come from the graft donor.

This clonotype has just a few counts. The V and J genes are TRBV7-2 and TRBJ1-3, with a possible D match to TRBD1 (5 bases). This CDR3 is 16 amino acids long. Looked up from germline, CDR1 is SGHTA and CDR2 is FQGNSA. V lost 0 bases and J lost 4, with 13 bases in between. This CDR3 is CASSLAEGLRGNTIYF. The CDR3 nucleotides read TGTGCCAGCAGCTTAGCCGAGGGACTCCGGGGAAACACCATATATTTT.

This clonotype was found a few times. This chain connects TRBV29-1 to TRBJ1-1; 9 bases agree with TRBD1. There are 13 residues in the CDR3. Per the germline V gene, CDR1 is SQVTM and CDR2 is ANQGSEA. J was trimmed by 4 bases and V by 6 bases; bases with no gene match: 6. CDR3 residues: CSVSGTGRTEAFF. As DNA, the CDR3 is TGCAGCGTATCCGGGACAGGGCGCACTGAAGCTTTCTTT.

This sequence joins TRBV3-1 and TRBJ2-7; the match to TRBD1 covers 7 bases. V trimming: 6 bases; J trimming: 2 bases; junction bases outside the gene matches: 16. The CDR3 is 17 amino acids. Germline V CDR1 and CDR2: LGHDT, YNNKEL (reference sequence). CDR3 nucleotide sequence: TGTGCCAGCAGTCCCAAAAACCTCCGGGACAGCCCCTACGAGCAGTACTTC. Its translation: CASSPKNLRDSPYEQYF.

This clonotype was counted only a few times. CDR3 loop: CASSQVIVVNIQYF. As DNA, the CDR3 is TGCGCCAGCAGCCAAGTGATAGTTGTGAACATTCAGTACTTC. The V and J genes are TRBV4-1 and TRBJ2-4; D not resolved. The germline CDR1 and CDR2 sequences are MGHRA and YSYEKL. Trimming took off 1 base at V and 7 bases at J, with 11 bases between the two ends. The CDR3 has 14 residues.

The genes are TRBV6-1 and TRBJ2-3; TRBD1 matches at 7 bases. This CDR3 is 15 amino acids long. V shed 6 bases, J shed 4 bases, and the junction held 10 bases outside the gene matches. Germline values: CDR1 MNHNS, CDR2 SASEGT. CDR3 in amino acids: CASSQTGTVSDTQYF. CDR3 DNA sequence: TGTGCCAGCAGCCAAACTGGGACAGTATCAGATACGCAGTATTTT.

This clonotype was seen a few times. The gene calls are TRBV2 and TRBJ2-1, with D tentatively TRBD1 (6 bases). The germline V gene encodes CDR1 SNHLY and CDR2 FYNNEI. Trimming pared 5 bases from V and 4 bases from J, leaving 18 bases between. This CDR3 region has 16 residues. CDR3 loop: CASSPSRGLVYNEQFF. The CDR3 nucleotides read TGTGCCAGCAGTCCCTCCAGGGGCTTGGTGTACAATGAGCAGTTCTTC.

The V gene is TRBV20-1, the J gene TRBJ1-4; D is undetermined. V was shortened by 0 bases and J by 5 bases, with 16 bases between the two germline ends. There are 16 residues in the CDR3. Germline V gene lookup returns CDR1 DFQATT and CDR2 SNEGSKA (reference sequence). The CDR3 DNA reads as TGCAGTGCTAGAGATCGGAAGGAGCCCCTAAATGAAAAACTGTTTTTT. It is translated as CSARDRKEPLNEKLFF.

This clonotype occurred a few times. This sequence joins TRBV9 and TRBJ2-1; possibly TRBD2 for D (6 bases). The CDR3 totals 18 residues. Germline assignment: CDR1 SGDLS and CDR2 YYNGEE. Trimming pared 0 bases from V and 3 bases from J, leaving 19 bases between. The CDR3 reads CASSVDPSPGLFYNEQFF. DNA of the CDR3: TGTGCCAGCAGCGTAGACCCCTCCCCGGGACTTTTCTACAATGAGCAGTTCTTC.